Listed here is a single TCR beta chain. The antigen remains unidentified. With random hexamers, reverse transcription was performed on about 0.5 to 1 ug of RNA. Amplification of TCR beta CDR3 across 54 Vbeta and 13 Jbeta was performed with immunoSEQ multiplex PCR. Each CDR3 protein gets one entry after TCRdb re-called the immunoSEQ multiplex PCR reads with MiXCR. The sample lists approximately 120,000 distinct CDR3 sequences; 85% to 95% were seen once. These data come from a study of CD8 T cells in Susac syndrome. CDR3 size: 16 residues. Germline trimming cut 7 bases from V and 5 bases from J; bases unmatched to any gene: 14. The germline CDR1 and CDR2 sequences are MNHNY and SVGAGI (reference sequence). Study-level points and caveats: The study conceded that relatively few individuals underwent its TCR sequencing and HLA analysis.

The material sequenced was CD8+ T cells from PBMCs. The rearrangement uses TRBV6-6 and TRBJ2-3, with 8 positions matching TRBD2. The clonotype comes from a human donor with multiple sclerosis. CDR3 in DNA: TGTGCCAGCACGCTACAGCGGGGGCCGCCGAGAGATACGCAGTATTTT. Translating gives CASTLQRGPPRDTQYF.